The 25 T cell receptor beta chains below were found in one sample sequenced in a study of blood T cell repertoires in COVID-19. Profiling relied on immunoSEQ multiplex PCR, and the TCRdb table lists in-frame clones only, not all of them. Counted here are some 100,000 clones, around 86% occurring once; the ten biggest clones make up about a tenth. Sequencing used peripheral blood. Every receptor here comes from a man over 45 with acute or convalescent COVID-19.

This chain links TRBV5-4 with TRBJ2-7; 8 positions agree with TRBD2. The ends lost 7 bases at V and 1 base at J; junction bases unmatched: 16. From germline, CDR1 is SGHNT and CDR2 YYREEE (reference sequence). CDR3 length: 17 amino acids. The CDR3 nucleotides are TGTGCCAGCGGCCCCACTTCCAGACTAGCGTCTTCCTACGAGCAGTACTTC. This gives the protein CASGPTSRLASSYEQYF.

This clone has only a few counts. The chain couples TRBV19 to TRBJ2-7; perhaps TRBD1 as D (5 bases). CDR3 length equals 14 residues. V lost 5 bases, J lost 6 bases, and 17 bases lay in between. Germline V CDR1 and CDR2: LNHDA, SQIVND (reference sequence). This CDR3 reads CASSVTGPPFEQYF. Written as DNA, the CDR3 is TGTGCCAGTAGTGTTACAGGACCCCCCTTCGAGCAGTACTTC.

This clone was seen only once. The chain combines TRBV5-5 with TRBJ1-6; 10 nucleotides agree with TRBD1. This CDR3 comprises 15 residues. With V trimmed by 3 bases and J by 10 bases, 7 bases remained unmatched. Germline-derived CDR1 and CDR2 are SGHKS and YYEKEE (reference sequence). The CDR3 sequence is CASSSRQGARSPLHF. In DNA, the CDR3 is TGTGCCAGCAGCTCGCGACAGGGGGCTAGATCACCCCTCCACTTT.

The V call is TRBV19, the J call TRBJ2-1; D not resolved. Germline CDR1 and CDR2: LNHDA and SQIVND (reference sequence). The CDR3 length is 13 residues. Trimming cost V 1 base and J 5 bases, with 6 bases left between them. CDR3 residues: CASSIGLNNEQFF. The CDR3 DNA follows: TGTGCCAGTAGTATAGGGCTCAACAATGAGCAGTTCTTC. Looking up the rest from reference TRBV19 and TRBJ2-1 gives the full variable domain: DGGITQSPKYLFRKEGQNVTLSCEQNLNHDAMYWYRQDPGQGLRLIYYSQIVNDFQKGDIAEGYSVSREKKESFPLTVTSAQKNPTAFYLCASSIGLNNEQFFGPGTRLTVL.

This chain links TRBV18 with TRBJ2-1, with TRBD2 matching over 11 bases. Germline values: CDR1 KGHSH, CDR2 LQKENI. This CDR3 contains 19 residues. The V segment lost 2 bases and the J segment 2 bases; nucleotides outside the gene matches: 11. The CDR3 DNA reads as TGTGCCAGCTCACCAGGCCCAACTCAACTAGCGGGAGCCTACAATGAGCAGTTCTTC. Its translation is CASSPGPTQLAGAYNEQFF.

As regards this clone: The same CDR3 also results from other DNA sequences found in this sample. The chain has TRBV18 and TRBJ2-1; 7 bases map to TRBD2. CDR3 length: 15 residues. The germline gives CDR1 KGHSH, CDR2 LQKENI. V shed 6 bases and J 0 bases; nucleotides not matched to a gene: 5. The chain's CDR3 is CASSPSGTSYNEQFF. CDR3 coding DNA: TGTGCCAGCTCGCCAAGCGGGACCTCCTACAATGAGCAGTTCTTC.

This sequence joins TRBV10-3 and TRBJ1-5; D not certain. Germline V lookup: CDR1 ENHRY, CDR2 SYGVKD. The germline V and J ends were trimmed by 0 bases and 0 bases, with 6 bases remaining between them. The CDR3 sequence is 15 residues long. As DNA, the CDR3 is TGTGCCATCAGTGAGTCGGGCAATAGCAATCAGCCCCAGCATTTT. It translates to CAISESGNSNQPQHF.

The chain uses TRBV18 and TRBJ2-1, with D perhaps TRBD2 (7 bases). The germline CDR1 and CDR2 sequences are KGHSH and LQKENI. V lost 8 bases and J lost 3, with 11 bases in between. CDR3 length: 13 amino acids. The CDR3 spells CASQGGGYNEQFF. CDR3 nucleotides: TGTGCCAGCCAAGGGGGGGGCTACAATGAGCAGTTCTTC.

This clone was observed a handful of times. CDR3 region: CASSIQPGGDTEAFF. The CDR3 nucleotides are TGCGCCAGCAGCATCCAGCCCGGGGGAGACACTGAAGCTTTCTTT. This chain links TRBV5-1 with TRBJ1-1; D is perhaps TRBD1 (5 bases). The V end was cut by 4 bases, the J end by 3 bases, with 16 bases between. Per the germline V gene, CDR1 is SGHRS and CDR2 is YFSETQ. The CDR3 is 15 amino acids. Complete variable domain (other parts from reference TRBV5-1 and TRBJ1-1): KAGVTQTPRYLIKTRGQQVTLSCSPISGHRSVSWYQQTPGQGLQFLFEYFSETQRNKGNFPGRFSGRQFSNSRSEMNVSTLELGDSALYLCASSIQPGGDTEAFFGQGTRLTVV.

This rearrangement joins TRBV6-4 to TRBJ2-1; no clear D gene. V lost 10 bases to trimming and J lost 6 bases, with 10 bases between them. Germline V gene sequence: CDR1 MRHNA, CDR2 SNTAGT. The CDR3 spans 11 residues. CDR3 nucleotide sequence: TGTGCCACTGGGCAGGCCAATGAGCAGTTCTTC. It yields the protein CATGQANEQFF.

V is TRBV28 and J is TRBJ1-2; D may be TRBD1 (6 bases). The CDR3 sequence is 11 residues long. Germline assignment: CDR1 MDHEN and CDR2 SYDVKM. V lost 7 bases to trimming and J lost 7 bases, with 10 bases between them. The CDR3 spells CASTQGTGYTF. CDR3 DNA sequence: TGTGCCAGCACACAGGGAACTGGCTACACCTTC.

V and J are TRBV27 and TRBJ2-2, with 8 bases matching TRBD2. The ends lost 3 bases at V and 4 bases at J; junction bases unmatched: 7. The V gene's germline CDR1 is MNHEY and CDR2 SMNVEV (reference sequence). The CDR3 is 16 amino acids. The CDR3 protein is CASSFSGMSSTGELFF. The CDR3 DNA is TGTGCCAGCAGTTTTAGCGGGATGTCTAGCACCGGGGAGCTGTTTTTT.

V is TRBV7-9 and J is TRBJ2-7; 14 bases line up with TRBD2. The trim removed 5 bases at V and 4 bases at J, leaving 7 bases unmatched. Per the germline V gene, CDR1 is SEHNR and CDR2 is FQNEAQ (reference sequence). The CDR3 is made up of 16 amino acids. The CDR3 sequence is CASSQWTSGRLYEQYF. The CDR3 coding sequence is TGTGCCAGCAGCCAATGGACTAGCGGGAGGCTTTACGAGCAGTACTTC.

The chain uses TRBV3-1 (or the pseudogene TRBV3-2) and TRBJ1-2; 7 nucleotides match TRBD1. The germline V gene has CDR1 LGHDT and CDR2 YNNKEL (reference sequence). The CDR3 sequence is 16 residues long. The V and J ends lost 0 bases and 5 bases, in that order; junction bases with no gene match: 9. Here the CDR3 DNA reads TGTGCCAGCAGCCAAGATCTAACGGAGGGACAGTATGGCTACACCTTC. It specifies CASSQDLTEGQYGYTF.

V is TRBV12-3 or TRBV12-4 and J is TRBJ1-1, with 10 nucleotides matching TRBD1. The CDR3 extends over 13 amino acids. V lost 3 bases to trimming and J lost 6 bases; unmatched junction nucleotides: 1. CDR3 sequence (DNA): TGTGCCAGCAGTTTGGACAGGGGGTCTGAAGCTTTCTTT. Its translation is CASSLDRGSEAFF.

The CDR3 here is CASSLNRGSSEAFF. CDR3 nucleotides: TGTGCCAGCAGCTTAAACAGGGGGTCATCCGAAGCTTTCTTT. This chain uses TRBV7-2 with TRBJ1-1; 8 bases map to TRBD1. Unmatched junction bases numbered 7, after V lost 2 bases and J lost 8 bases. The CDR3 sequence is 14 residues long. Germline CDR1 and CDR2: SGHTA and FQGNSA. Looking up the rest from reference TRBV7-2 and TRBJ1-1 gives the full variable domain: GAGVSQSPSNKVTEKGKDVELRCDPISGHTALYWYRQSLGQGLEFLIYFQGNSAPDKSGLPSDRFSAERTGGSVSTLTIQRTQQEDSAVYLCASSLNRGSSEAFFGQGTRLTVV.

This clone is a singleton in its sample. In nucleotides, the CDR3 is TGCGCCAGCAGCTTGGGGGACAGAAACACTGAAGCTTTCTTT. Translation gives CASSLGDRNTEAFF. The chain links TRBV5-1 to TRBJ1-1, with TRBD1 matching over 7 bases. The J segment lost 2 bases and the V segment lost 0 bases, leaving 1 base of the junction unmatched. CDR1 is SGHRS, CDR2 YFSETQ, per germline. The CDR3 runs to 14 residues.

The chain employs TRBV3-1 (or the pseudogene TRBV3-2) and TRBJ2-1; 10 bases match TRBD2. Germline V gene lookup returns CDR1 LGHDT and CDR2 YNNKEL (reference sequence). Trimming took 3 bases from V and 7 from J; bases not matched to a gene: 6. The length of the CDR3 is 15 residues. DNA for the CDR3: TGTGCCAGCAGCCAGGCCGGGACTAGCGTTAATGAGCAGTTCTTC. Its translation: CASSQAGTSVNEQFF.

The chain combines TRBV2 with TRBJ1-1, with D possibly being TRBD1 (5 bases). Trimming pared 2 bases from V and 11 bases from J, leaving 15 bases between. Looked up from germline, CDR1 is SNHLY and CDR2 is FYNNEI. CDR3 length: 13 amino acids. CDR3 nucleotide sequence: TGTGCCAGCAGTGAAATTGTATGGGGGGGGGCTTTCTTT. Encoded protein: CASSEIVWGGAFF.

The chain couples TRBV10-1 to TRBJ1-1; perhaps TRBD1 as D (5 bases). Looked up from germline, CDR1 is WNHNN and CDR2 is SYGVQD (reference sequence). Trimming took 5 bases from V and 5 from J, leaving 6 bases between them. The CDR3 totals 11 residues. Here the CDR3 reads CASSQGTEAFF. CDR3 DNA: TGCGCCAGCAGTCAGGGTACTGAAGCTTTCTTT.

The chain couples TRBV29-1 to TRBJ2-7; TRBD2 might be the D (6 bases). With 4 bases removed from V and 5 bases from J, the gap between germline ends came to 6 bases. In germline, CDR1 is SQVTM, CDR2 ANQGSEA. The CDR3 has 10 residues. The CDR3 sequence: CSVGGDEQYF. The CDR3 DNA follows: TGCAGCGTTGGGGGGGACGAGCAGTACTTC.

This clone was counted once. This chain uses TRBV2 with TRBJ1-2; 7 bases map to TRBD1. The ends lost 4 bases at V and 2 bases at J; junction bases unmatched: 4. Germline V CDR1 and CDR2: SNHLY, FYNNEI. The CDR3 is 14 amino acids. CDR3 sequence (DNA): TGTGCCAGCAGTGCCGGGACAGAGAACTATGGCTACACCTTC. It is translated as CASSAGTENYGYTF. The complete variable domain, with remaining parts taken from reference TRBV2 and TRBJ1-2, reads EPEVTQTPSHQVTQMGQEVILRCVPISNHLYFYWYRQILGQKVEFLVSFYNNEISEKSEIFDDQFSVERPDGSNFTLKIRSTKLEDSAMYFCASSAGTENYGYTFGSGTRLTVV.

The V call is TRBV9, the J call TRBJ2-2; 7 positions match TRBD2. Germline V gene sequence: CDR1 SGDLS, CDR2 YYNGEE. The V gene end was trimmed by 4 bases and the J gene end by 1 base; junction bases not matched to a gene: 4. The CDR3 has 15 amino acids. CDR3 loop: CASSLAVQNTGELFF. The CDR3, as DNA: TGTGCCAGCAGCCTAGCGGTCCAGAACACCGGGGAGCTGTTTTTT.

In this sample, this clone turned up a few times. The genes are TRBV28 and TRBJ1-2; D is perhaps TRBD1 (5 bases). CDR1 is MDHEN, CDR2 SYDVKM, per germline. This CDR3 has 13 residues. V was clipped by 8 bases and J by 4 bases, with 14 bases between them. CDR3 loop: CASLDSTPYGYTF. The CDR3 region has the DNA TGTGCCAGCCTCGACAGCACACCCTATGGCTACACCTTC.

This chain links TRBV5-1 with TRBJ1-1, with TRBD1 matching 8 bases. V shed 2 bases, J shed 0 bases, and the junction held 21 bases outside the gene matches. The germline CDR1 and CDR2 sequences are SGHRS and YFSETQ. The length of the CDR3 is 21 residues. CDR3 sequence (DNA): TGCGCCAGCAGCTTCTTCCAGACAGGGGTCGTAGGGAATCGTATGAACACTGAAGCTTTCTTT. Translating gives CASSFFQTGVVGNRMNTEAFF. Based on the CDR3 plus reference TRBV5-1 and TRBJ1-1, the full variable domain is KAGVTQTPRYLIKTRGQQVTLSCSPISGHRSVSWYQQTPGQGLQFLFEYFSETQRNKGNFPGRFSGRQFSNSRSEMNVSTLELGDSALYLCASSFFQTGVVGNRMNTEAFFGQGTRLTVV.